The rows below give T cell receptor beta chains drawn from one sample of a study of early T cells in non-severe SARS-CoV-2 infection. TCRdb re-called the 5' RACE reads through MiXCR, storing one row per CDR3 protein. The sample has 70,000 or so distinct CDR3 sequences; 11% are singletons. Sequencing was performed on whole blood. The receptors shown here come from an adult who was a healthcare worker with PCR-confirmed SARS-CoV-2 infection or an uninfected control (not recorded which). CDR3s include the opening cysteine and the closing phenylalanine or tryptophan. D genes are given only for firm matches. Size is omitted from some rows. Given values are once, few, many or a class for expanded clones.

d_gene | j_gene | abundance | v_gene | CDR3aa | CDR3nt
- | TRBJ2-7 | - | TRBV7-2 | CASSSGLMTYEQYF | TGTGCCAGCAGCTCCGGGCTCATGACCTACGAGCAGTACTTC
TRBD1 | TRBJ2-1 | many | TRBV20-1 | CSARERGQGYNEQFF | TGCAGTGCTAGAGAAAGGGGACAGGGGTACAATGAGCAGTTCTTC
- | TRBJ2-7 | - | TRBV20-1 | CSASRTVPLSGEQYF | TGCAGTGCTTCACGAACCGTCCCACTTTCTGGCGAGCAGTACTTC
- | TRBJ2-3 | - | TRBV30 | CAWSARATDTQYF | TGTGCCTGGAGTGCTAGGGCGACAGATACGCAGTATTTT
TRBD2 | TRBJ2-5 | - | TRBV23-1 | CASSPVVGGERREGPRETQYF | TGCGCCAGCAGTCCTGTCGTAGGAGGGGAAAGGAGGGAGGGCCCTCGAGAGACCCAGTACTTC
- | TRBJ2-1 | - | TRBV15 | CATSKTRDYNEQFF | TGTGCCACCAGCAAAACCCGGGACTACAATGAGCAGTTCTTC
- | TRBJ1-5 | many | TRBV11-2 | CASSLGVNQPQHF | TGTGCCAGCAGCTTAGGGGTGAATCAGCCCCAGCATTTT
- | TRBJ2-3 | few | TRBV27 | CASGSEVRGDTQYF | TGTGCCAGCGGATCGGAGGTCCGTGGGGATACGCAGTATTTT
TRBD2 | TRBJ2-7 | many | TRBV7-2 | CASSSHSGSPPIYEQYF | TGTGCCAGCAGCTCCCATAGCGGGAGCCCCCCCATCTACGAGCAGTACTTC
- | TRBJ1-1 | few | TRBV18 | CASLKAGNTEAFF | TGTGCCAGCTTAAAGGCGGGGAACACTGAAGCTTTCTTT
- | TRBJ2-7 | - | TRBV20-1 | CSARLSGYEQYF | TGCAGTGCTAGACTAAGTGGCTACGAGCAGTACTTC
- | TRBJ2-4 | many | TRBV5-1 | CASSLSGRSGENIQYF | TGCGCCAGCAGCTTGAGTGGACGGAGTGGGGAAAACATTCAGTACTTC
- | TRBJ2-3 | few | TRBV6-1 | CASNAQMGSADTQYF | TGTGCCAGCAATGCCCAGATGGGGAGTGCAGATACGCAGTATTTT
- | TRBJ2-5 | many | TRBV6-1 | CASSSTATETQYF | TGTGCCAGCAGCTCGACAGCGACGGAGACCCAGTACTTC
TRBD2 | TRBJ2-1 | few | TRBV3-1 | CASRSSGTLSYNEQFF | TGTGCCAGCAGGTCTAGCGGGACACTATCCTACAATGAGCAGTTCTTC
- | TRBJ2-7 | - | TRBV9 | CASSVDISGYEQYF | TGTGCCAGCAGCGTAGATATTAGCGGTTACGAGCAGTACTTC
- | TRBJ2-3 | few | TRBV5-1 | CASSLGGVGDTQYF | TGCGCCAGCAGCTTGGGGGGTGTTGGAGATACGCAGTATTTT
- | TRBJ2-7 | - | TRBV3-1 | CASSSRGNEQYF | TGTGCCAGCAGCTCCAGAGGCAACGAGCAGTACTTC
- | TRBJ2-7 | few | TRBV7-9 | CASRARDVEYF | TGTGCCAGCAGGGCCCGGGACGTAGAGTACTTC
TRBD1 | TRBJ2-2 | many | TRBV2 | CASTGGGLPGELFF | TGTGCCAGCACAGGGGGCGGACTACCCGGGGAGCTGTTTTTT
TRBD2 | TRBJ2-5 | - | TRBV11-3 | CASSTQERDRKTQYF | TGTGCCAGCAGCACCCAGGAGCGGGATAGGAAGACCCAGTACTTC
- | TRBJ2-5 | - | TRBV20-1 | CSAGTGTQYF | TGCAGTGCTGGGACCGGGACCCAGTACTTC
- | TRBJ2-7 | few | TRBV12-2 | CASRLDLFTLAVEQYF | TGTGCAAGTCGCTTAGATCTTTTCACCCTGGCAGTCGAGCAGTACTTC
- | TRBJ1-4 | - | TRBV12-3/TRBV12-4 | CASSPPGLGKKLFF | TGTGCCAGCAGCCCCCCAGGGTTAGGAAAAAAACTGTTTTTT
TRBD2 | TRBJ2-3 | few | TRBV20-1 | CSARGLAHTDTQYF | TGCAGTGCTAGAGGACTAGCTCACACAGATACGCAGTATTTT
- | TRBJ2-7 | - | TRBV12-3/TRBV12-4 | CASSLGVNEQYF | TGTGCCAGCAGTTTGGGGGTTAACGAGCAGTACTTC
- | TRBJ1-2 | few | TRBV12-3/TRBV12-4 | CASRQGAGDYGYTF | TGTGCCAGCAGACAGGGCGCCGGCGACTATGGCTACACCTTC
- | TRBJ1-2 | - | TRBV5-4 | CASSLDVEPGYGYTF | TGTGCCAGCAGCTTGGATGTCGAGCCTGGGTATGGCTACACCTTC
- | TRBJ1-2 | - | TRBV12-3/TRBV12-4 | CASSLGADGYTF | TGTGCCAGCAGTTTAGGGGCCGATGGCTACACCTTC
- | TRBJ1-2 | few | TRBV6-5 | CASSYGGAGYTF | TGTGCCAGCAGTTACGGGGGAGCTGGCTACACCTTC
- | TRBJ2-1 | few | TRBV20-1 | CSARRTPHGAGYNEQFF | TGCAGTGCTAGAAGGACCCCGCACGGGGCCGGCTACAATGAGCAGTTCTTC
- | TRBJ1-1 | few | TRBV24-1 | CATRGFSNTEAFF | TGTGCCACCAGGGGGTTTTCGAACACTGAAGCTTTCTTT
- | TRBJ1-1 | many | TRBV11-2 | CASSLGFGNLKNTEAFF | TGTGCCAGCAGCTTAGGATTTGGGAACCTAAAGAACACTGAAGCTTTCTTT
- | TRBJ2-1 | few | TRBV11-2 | CASRAYNEQFF | TGTGCCAGCAGGGCCTACAATGAGCAGTTCTTC
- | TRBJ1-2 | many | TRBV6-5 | CASRPIVSLYVFGYTF | TGTGCCAGCAGACCTATAGTAAGCTTATATGTCTTTGGCTACACCTTC
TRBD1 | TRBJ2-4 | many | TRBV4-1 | CASSQPRDSLAKNIQYF | TGCGCCAGCAGCCAACCAAGGGACAGTCTAGCCAAAAACATTCAGTACTTC
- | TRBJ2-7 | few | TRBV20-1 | CSASLPLSYEQYF | TGCAGTGCTAGCCTACCACTTTCCTACGAGCAGTACTTC
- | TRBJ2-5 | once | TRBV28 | CASSWIQETQYF | TGTGCCAGCAGTTGGATCCAAGAGACCCAGTACTTC
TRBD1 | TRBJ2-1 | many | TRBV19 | CASMGTGDNEQFF | TGTGCCAGTATGGGGACAGGGGACAATGAGCAGTTCTTC
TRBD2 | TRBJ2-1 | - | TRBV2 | CASSGLAGGGEQFF | TGTGCCAGCAGTGGTCTAGCGGGAGGGGGTGAGCAGTTCTTC
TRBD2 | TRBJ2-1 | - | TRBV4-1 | CASSQRGAGVIDEQFF | TGCGCCAGCAGCCAGCGGGGAGCGGGAGTAATTGATGAGCAGTTCTTC